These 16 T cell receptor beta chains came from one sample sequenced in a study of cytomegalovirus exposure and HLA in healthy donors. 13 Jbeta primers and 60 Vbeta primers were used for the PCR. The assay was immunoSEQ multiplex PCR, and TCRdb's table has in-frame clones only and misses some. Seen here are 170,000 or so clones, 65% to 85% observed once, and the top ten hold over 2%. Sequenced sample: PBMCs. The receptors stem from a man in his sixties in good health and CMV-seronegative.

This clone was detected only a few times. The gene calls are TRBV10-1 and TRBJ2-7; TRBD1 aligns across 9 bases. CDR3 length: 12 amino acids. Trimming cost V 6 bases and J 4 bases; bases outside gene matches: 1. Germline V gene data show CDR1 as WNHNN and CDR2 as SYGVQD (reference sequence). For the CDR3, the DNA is TGCGCCAGCAGGGGGACAGGGTACGAGCAGTACTTC. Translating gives CASRGTGYEQYF.

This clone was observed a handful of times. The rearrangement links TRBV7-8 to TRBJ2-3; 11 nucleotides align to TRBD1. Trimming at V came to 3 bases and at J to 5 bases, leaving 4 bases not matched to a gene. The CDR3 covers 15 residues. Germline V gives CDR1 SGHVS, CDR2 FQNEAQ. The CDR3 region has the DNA TGTGCCAGCAGCTTGCGGGACAGGGGGGTAGATACGCAGTATTTT. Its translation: CASSLRDRGVDTQYF. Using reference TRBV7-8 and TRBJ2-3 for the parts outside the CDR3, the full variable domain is GAGVSQSPRYKVAKRGQDVALRCDPISGHVSLFWYQQALGQGPEFLTYFQNEAQLDKSGLPSDRFFAERPEGSVSTLKIQRTQQEDSAVYLCASSLRDRGVDTQYFGPGTRLTVL.

CDR3 region: CASSLGGTDRSPQHF. CDR3 DNA sequence: TGTGCCAGCAGCTTAGGGGGGACAGACCGATCGCCCCAGCATTTT. The chain links TRBV7-9 to TRBJ1-5, with TRBD1 matching 7 bases. Germline V gene sequence: CDR1 SEHNR, CDR2 FQNEAQ (reference sequence). This CDR3 comprises 15 residues. With 1 base clipped from V and 9 bases from J, the junction kept 9 bases outside the gene matches.

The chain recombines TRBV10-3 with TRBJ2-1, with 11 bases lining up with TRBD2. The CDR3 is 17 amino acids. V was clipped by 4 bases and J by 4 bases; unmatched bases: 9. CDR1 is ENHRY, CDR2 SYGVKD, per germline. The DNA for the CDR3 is TGTGCCATCAGTGCCCCTACTAGCGGGAGATCTTACAATGAGCAGTTCTTC. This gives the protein CAISAPTSGRSYNEQFF.

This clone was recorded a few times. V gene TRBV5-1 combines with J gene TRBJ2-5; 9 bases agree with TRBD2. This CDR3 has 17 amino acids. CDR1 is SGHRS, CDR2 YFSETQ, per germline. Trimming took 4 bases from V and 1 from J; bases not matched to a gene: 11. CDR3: CASSRGGAGGSQETQYF. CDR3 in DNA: TGCGCCAGCAGCCGAGGCGGGGCGGGGGGGAGCCAAGAGACCCAGTACTTC.

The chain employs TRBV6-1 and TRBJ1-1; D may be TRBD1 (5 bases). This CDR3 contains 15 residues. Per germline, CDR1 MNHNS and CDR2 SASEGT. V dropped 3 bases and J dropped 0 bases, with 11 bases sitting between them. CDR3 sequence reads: CASSEIREVNTEAFF. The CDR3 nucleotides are TGTGCCAGCAGTGAGATCAGGGAAGTGAACACTGAAGCTTTCTTT.

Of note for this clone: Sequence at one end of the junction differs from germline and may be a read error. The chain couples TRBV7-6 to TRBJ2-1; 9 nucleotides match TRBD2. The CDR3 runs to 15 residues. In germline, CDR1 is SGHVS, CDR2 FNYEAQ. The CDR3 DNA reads TGTGCCAGCAGCCTAGCGGGGAGTCCAAGGGATGAGCAGTTCTTC. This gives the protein CASSLAGSPRDEQFF. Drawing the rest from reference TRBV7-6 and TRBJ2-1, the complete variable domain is GAGVSQSPRYKVTKRGQDVALRCDPISGHVSLYWYRQALGQGPEFLTYFNYEAQQDKSGLPNDRFSAERPEGSISTLTIQRTEQRDSAMYRCASSLAGSPRDEQFFGPGTRLTVL.

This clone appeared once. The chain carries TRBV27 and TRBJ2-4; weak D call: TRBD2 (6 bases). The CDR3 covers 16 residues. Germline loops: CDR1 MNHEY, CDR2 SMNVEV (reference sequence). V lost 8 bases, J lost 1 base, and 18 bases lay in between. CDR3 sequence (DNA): TGTGCCAGCGGATCAAAGCGGGTCCTCGCCAAAAACATTCAGTACTTC. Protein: CASGSKRVLAKNIQYF.

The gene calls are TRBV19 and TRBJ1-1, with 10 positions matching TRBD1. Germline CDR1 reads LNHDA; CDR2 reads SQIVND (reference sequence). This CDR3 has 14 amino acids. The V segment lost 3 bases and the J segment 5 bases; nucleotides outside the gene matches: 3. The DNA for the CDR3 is TGTGCCAGTAGTATCGGGACAGGGGTTACTGAAGCTTTCTTT. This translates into CASSIGTGVTEAFF.

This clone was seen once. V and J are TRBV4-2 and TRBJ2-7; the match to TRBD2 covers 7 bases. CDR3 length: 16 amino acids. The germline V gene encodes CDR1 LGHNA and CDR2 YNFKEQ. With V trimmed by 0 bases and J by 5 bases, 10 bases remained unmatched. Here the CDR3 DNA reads TGTGCCAGCAGCCAAGATTCGGCTAGCGGACTAAACGAGCAGTACTTC. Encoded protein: CASSQDSASGLNEQYF.

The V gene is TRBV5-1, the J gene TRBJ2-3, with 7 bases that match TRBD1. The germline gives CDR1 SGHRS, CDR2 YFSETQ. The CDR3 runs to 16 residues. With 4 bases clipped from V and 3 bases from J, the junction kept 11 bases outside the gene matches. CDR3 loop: CASSTVGQARTDTQYF. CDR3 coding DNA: TGCGCCAGCAGCACCGTTGGACAGGCCCGTACAGATACGCAGTATTTT. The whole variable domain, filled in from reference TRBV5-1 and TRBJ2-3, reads KAGVTQTPRYLIKTRGQQVTLSCSPISGHRSVSWYQQTPGQGLQFLFEYFSETQRNKGNFPGRFSGRQFSNSRSEMNVSTLELGDSALYLCASSTVGQARTDTQYFGPGTRLTVL.

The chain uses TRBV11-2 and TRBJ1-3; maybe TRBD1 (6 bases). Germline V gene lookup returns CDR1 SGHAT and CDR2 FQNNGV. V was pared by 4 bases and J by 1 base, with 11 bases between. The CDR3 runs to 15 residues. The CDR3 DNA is TGTGCCAGCAGCTCCATACAGGGATCTGGAAACACCATATATTTT. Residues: CASSSIQGSGNTIYF.

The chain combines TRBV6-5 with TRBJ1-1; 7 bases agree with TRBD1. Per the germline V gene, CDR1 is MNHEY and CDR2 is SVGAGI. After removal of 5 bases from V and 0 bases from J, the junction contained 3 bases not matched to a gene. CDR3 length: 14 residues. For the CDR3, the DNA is TGTGCCAGCAGTGAAGGGACAGTGAACACTGAAGCTTTCTTT. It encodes CASSEGTVNTEAFF.

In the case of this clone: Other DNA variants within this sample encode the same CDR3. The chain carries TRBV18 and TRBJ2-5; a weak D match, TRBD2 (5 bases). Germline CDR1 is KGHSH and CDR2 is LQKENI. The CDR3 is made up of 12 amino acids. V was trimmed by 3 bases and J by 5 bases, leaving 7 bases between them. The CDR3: CASSPSGETQYF. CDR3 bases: TGTGCCAGCTCACCTTCGGGGGAGACCCAGTACTTC.

CDR3 sequence reads: CASSEADTHTDTQYF. The DNA of the CDR3 is TGTGCCAGCAGTGAAGCCGACACACACACAGATACGCAGTATTTT. V usage is TRBV25-1 and J usage is TRBJ2-3, with D unclear. The germline V and J ends were trimmed by 2 bases and 2 bases, with 11 bases remaining between them. CDR1 is MGHDK, CDR2 SYGVNS, per germline. The CDR3 covers 15 residues.

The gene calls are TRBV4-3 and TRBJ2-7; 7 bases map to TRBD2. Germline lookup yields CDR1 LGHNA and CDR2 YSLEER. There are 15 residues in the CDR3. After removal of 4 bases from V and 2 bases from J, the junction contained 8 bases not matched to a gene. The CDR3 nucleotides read TGCGCCAGCAGCCGCGATCCGGGACTACCCTACGAGCAGTACTTC. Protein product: CASSRDPGLPYEQYF.